Presented here are 21 T cell receptor beta chains from one specimen sequenced in a study of cytomegalovirus exposure and HLA in healthy donors. PCR amplification relied on 60 Vbeta primers (plus 13 Jbeta primers). TCRdb's table, derived via immunoSEQ multiplex PCR, lists solely in-frame clones and lacks some. The sample consists of roughly 99,000 clones, about four fifths of them appearing once. Source material: PBMCs. These TCRs come from a woman aged 40 to 50 in good health and CMV-seronegative.

The J gene is TRBJ2-1, the V gene TRBV5-1, with D possibly TRBD2 on 6 matching bases. V lost 0 bases and J lost 5, with 12 bases in between. CDR3 size: 15 residues. Germline V CDR1 and CDR2: SGHRS, YFSETQ. Here the CDR3 reads CASSLARRVDNEQFF. CDR3 in DNA: TGCGCCAGCAGCTTGGCCAGGAGGGTTGACAATGAGCAGTTCTTC.

This chain joins TRBV15 and TRBJ2-5; a possible D gene is TRBD2 (7 bases). CDR1 is LNHNV and CDR2 is YYDKDF in the germline V gene (reference sequence). V lost 1 base and J lost 2, with 17 bases in between. The CDR3 runs 17 residues. The CDR3 DNA sequence: TGTGCCACCAGCAGAGCGGGGGGCCCCCCGAAACAAGAGACCCAGTACTTC. This sequence encodes CATSRAGGPPKQETQYF.

This clone occurred a few times. The V call is TRBV5-4, the J call TRBJ2-7; 10 bases line up with TRBD1. After removal of 4 bases from V and 7 bases from J, the junction contained 8 bases not matched to a gene. Germline CDR1 is SGHNT and CDR2 is YYREEE (reference sequence). The CDR3 has 14 residues. The CDR3 DNA follows: TGTGCCAGCAGCCCGGGACAGGGGCGAGGTGAGCAGTACTTC. It translates to CASSPGQGRGEQYF.

The chain has TRBV9 and TRBJ2-3, with 8 bases fitting TRBD1. The CDR3 is made up of 15 amino acids. Looked up from germline, CDR1 is SGDLS and CDR2 is YYNGEE. Trimming at V came to 4 bases and at J to 1 base, leaving 5 bases not matched to a gene. The CDR3: CASSPRGRGTDTQYF. The CDR3 DNA reads as TGTGCCAGCAGCCCCAGGGGGCGAGGCACAGATACGCAGTATTTT.

This sequence joins TRBV9 and TRBJ2-1; 12 nucleotides line up with TRBD2. The CDR3 spans 18 residues. Germline-derived CDR1 and CDR2 are SGDLS and YYNGEE. J was trimmed by 2 bases and V by 2 bases; bases with no gene match: 8. CDR3 bases: TGTGCCAGCAGCGTCTCTAGCGGGGGGGCCGGGGCCTACAATGAGCAGTTCTTC. Protein product: CASSVSSGGAGAYNEQFF.

CDR3 nucleotides: TGTGCCAGTAGATCCCCGGGGATGGGCGGCTACACCTTC. Its protein is CASRSPGMGGYTF. The rearrangement joins TRBV19 to TRBJ1-2; no clear D gene. Germline V CDR1 and CDR2: LNHDA, SQIVND (reference sequence). This CDR3 region has 13 residues. Trimming pared 6 bases from V and 8 bases from J, leaving 16 bases between.

The V and J genes are TRBV6-1 and TRBJ2-7; D gene ambiguous. V was cut by 4 bases and J by 6 bases, with 22 bases left in between. The CDR3 sequence is 16 residues long. Germline V CDR1 and CDR2: MNHNS, SASEGT. The CDR3 is CASSVGVPQRLGEQYF. The CDR3 region has the DNA TGTGCCAGCAGTGTTGGAGTCCCTCAGCGTCTGGGCGAGCAGTACTTC.

This clone was observed a few times. The chain employs TRBV6-5 and TRBJ2-1; 9 bases match TRBD1. Germline lookup yields CDR1 MNHEY and CDR2 SVGAGI. V dropped 6 bases and J dropped 4; count of bases not matched to a gene: 7. The CDR3 has 15 residues. The CDR3 nucleotides are TGTGCCAGCAGGGAATGGACAGGGGAATACAATGAGCAGTTCTTC. Amino acid sequence: CASREWTGEYNEQFF.

The genes are TRBV9 and TRBJ2-5; D may be TRBD1 (7 bases). Germline V gives CDR1 SGDLS, CDR2 YYNGEE. This CDR3 is 15 amino acids long. The ends were cut back, 0 bases at V and 5 bases at J, with 14 bases in the middle. As DNA, the CDR3 is TGTGCCAGCAGCGTAGCCCCGACAGGGAGGGAGACCCAGTACTTC. This translates into CASSVAPTGRETQYF.

This clone was detected a few times. The gene calls are TRBV6-5 and TRBJ2-7; the D gene is possibly TRBD1 (6 bases). Germline CDR1 reads MNHEY; CDR2 reads SVGAGI. Trimming cost V 6 bases and J 3 bases, with 12 bases left between them. There are 13 residues in the CDR3. CDR3 nucleotides: TGTGCCAGCAGGCCGGGACATCTCTACGAGCAGTACTTC. It translates to CASRPGHLYEQYF.

The chain employs TRBV7-3 and TRBJ2-1; perhaps TRBD1 as D (6 bases). The CDR3 sequence is 14 residues long. Trimming cost V 8 bases and J 6 bases, with 17 bases left between them. Germline V gene lookup returns CDR1 SGHTA and CDR2 FQGTGA. CDR3 sequence (DNA): TGTGCCAGCTCTTCCGAAGGGGGACGCAATGAGCAGTTCTTC. This sequence encodes CASSSEGGRNEQFF.

The chain carries TRBV18 and TRBJ1-2; D perhaps matches TRBD1 (6 bases). V was trimmed by 4 bases and J by 4 bases, leaving 16 bases between them. In germline, CDR1 is KGHSH, CDR2 LQKENI. This CDR3 is 15 amino acids long. The CDR3 DNA follows: TGTGCCAGCTCACGAGGGACATCCCAAAGCTATGGCTACACCTTC. As protein: CASSRGTSQSYGYTF.

A few counts support this clone. The rearrangement links TRBV7-2 to TRBJ2-5; maybe TRBD2 (5 bases). This CDR3 comprises 13 residues. Trimming removed 2 bases from V and 4 bases from J, with 8 bases in between. Per the germline V gene, CDR1 is SGHTA and CDR2 is FQGNSA. The DNA for the CDR3 is TGTGCCAGCAGCTTATCACTAGGAGAGACCCAGTACTTC. As protein: CASSLSLGETQYF.

J is TRBJ1-3 and V is TRBV18; D gene uncertain. Trimming pared 3 bases from V and 0 bases from J, leaving 6 bases between. Germline-derived CDR1 and CDR2 are KGHSH and LQKENI. The CDR3 sequence is 14 residues long. CDR3 sequence: CASSPQDSGNTIYF. The CDR3 nucleotides are TGTGCCAGCTCACCGCAGGACTCTGGAAACACCATATATTTT.

The genes are TRBV10-3 and TRBJ2-1, with TRBD2 identical over 8 bases. Germline V CDR1 and CDR2: ENHRY, SYGVKD. The CDR3 loop spans 18 amino acids. J was trimmed by 8 bases and V by 1 base; bases with no gene match: 16. The CDR3 sequence: CAISEFVFGGGRQDEQFF. In nucleotides, the CDR3 is TGTGCCATCAGTGAGTTTGTCTTTGGCGGGGGGCGTCAGGATGAGCAGTTCTTC.

The chain has TRBV5-1 and TRBJ2-5; D is perhaps TRBD1 (6 bases). This CDR3 contains 14 residues. Trimming pared 3 bases from V and 1 base from J, leaving 10 bases between. Germline V gene data show CDR1 as SGHRS and CDR2 as YFSETQ. DNA of the CDR3: TGCGCCAGCAGCTCCGGGACACTCCAAGAGACCCAGTACTTC. Amino acid sequence: CASSSGTLQETQYF.

The chain combines TRBV30 with TRBJ1-3; tentatively, D is TRBD1 (5 bases). This CDR3 is 15 amino acids long. From germline, CDR1 is GTSNPN and CDR2 SVGIG (reference sequence). V was cut by 2 bases and J by 7 bases, with 18 bases left in between. CDR3 in amino acids: CAWSLDNPATNTIYF. The CDR3 coding sequence is TGTGCCTGGAGTCTGGACAACCCGGCCACGAACACCATATATTTT.

This clone was observed a few times. The chain joins TRBV7-2 to TRBJ2-1, with D perhaps TRBD1 (5 bases). This CDR3 has 17 amino acids. Looked up from germline, CDR1 is SGHTA and CDR2 is FQGNSA. Trimming took off 5 bases at V and 5 bases at J, with 22 bases between the two ends. The CDR3 DNA reads TGTGCCAGCAGCCCTGGGGCTTCTCCTTTTGGGGACAATGAGCAGTTCTTC. Encoded protein: CASSPGASPFGDNEQFF.

The chain joins TRBV28 to TRBJ1-3; D is ambiguous. V lost 2 bases, J lost 2 bases, and 7 bases lay in between. The CDR3 has 14 residues. Germline V gives CDR1 MDHEN, CDR2 SYDVKM. DNA of the CDR3: TGTGCCAGCAGTTTAGACAAAACTGGAAACACCATATATTTT. Its translation: CASSLDKTGNTIYF.

The CDR3 loop reads CATRDKQNTEAFF. The CDR3 region has the DNA TGTGCCACCCGGGACAAGCAAAACACTGAAGCTTTCTTT. This chain joins TRBV10-3 and TRBJ1-1, with D tentatively TRBD1 (6 bases). CDR1 and CDR2 from the germline V gene are ENHRY and SYGVKD. This CDR3 has 13 residues. V lost 10 bases and J 2 bases, leaving 14 bases between the germline ends.

This chain links TRBV28 with TRBJ1-1; 7 nucleotides align to TRBD1. CDR3 length: 14 residues. V trimming: 5 bases; J trimming: 8 bases; junction bases outside the gene matches: 11. Germline V gene data show CDR1 as MDHEN and CDR2 as SYDVKM. For the CDR3, the DNA is TGTGCCAGCAGTCCTTCGGGGACAGTGCAAGAAGCTTTCTTT. Protein sequence: CASSPSGTVQEAFF.